A selection of T cell receptor beta chains follows, all from one sample in a study of technical replicates of blood from a handful of donors. Profiled with immunoSEQ multiplex PCR; TCRdb holds only in-frame clones, not every one. The sample lists roughly 68,000 clones, roughly 92% seen once, with about 0.4% in the top ten. Material for sequencing was T cells isolated from PBMCs. The receptors originated from a human donor in good health. The CDR3 runs from the conserved cysteine through the conserved F or W. The D gene is left open where the match is weak. A clone size is listed for some rows: how often the clone was seen (once, few, many), or a class if it is expanded.

.,TRBV10-1,TRBJ2-7,TRBD1,TGCGCCAGCAGCCGGGGACAGCGGTCCTACGAGCAGTACTTC,CASSRGQRSYEQYF
.,TRBV11-3,TRBJ2-7,.,TGTGCCAGCAGCTCCGGAATTGAGGGCTACGAGCAGTACTTC,CASSSGIEGYEQYF
.,TRBV19,TRBJ1-1,TRBD1,TGTGCCAGTAGTCATTACAGGGGCTTAGGGGGCACTGAAGCTTTCTTT,CASSHYRGLGGTEAFF
.,TRBV28,TRBJ2-1,.,TGTGCCAGCAGTCCCGGCAGGGAAATATATGAGCAGTTCTTC,CASSPGREIYEQFF
.,TRBV13,TRBJ2-1,.,TGTGCCAGCAGCTCCCGTACAGGGTACAATGAGCAGTTCTTC,CASSSRTGYNEQFF
.,TRBV10-1,TRBJ2-1,.,TGCGCTCGCGGAGGGGCGTGCGGTGAGCAGTTCTTC,CARGGACGEQFF
.,TRBV27,TRBJ1-4,.,TGTGCCAGCAGTGATTCAGGGGTAACTAATGAAAAACTGTTTTTT,CASSDSGVTNEKLFF
.,TRBV4-2,TRBJ2-1,.,TGTGCCAGCAGCCAAGATCCAGGGGGGAGTAGTAACAATGAGCAGTTCTTC,CASSQDPGGSSNNEQFF
once,TRBV6-5,TRBJ1-5,TRBD1,TGTGCCAGCAGCCGGGACAGGGCAAACCAGCCCCAGCATTTT,CASSRDRANQPQHF
.,TRBV7-2,TRBJ2-7,.,TGTGCCAGCAGCATGACCGGGAGCTACGAGCAGTACTTC,CASSMTGSYEQYF
.,TRBV7-7,TRBJ2-2,.,TGTGCCAGCAGCCCCCTCGTGTCGACCGGGGAGCTGTTTTTT,CASSPLVSTGELFF
.,TRBV18,TRBJ1-5,TRBD1,TGTGCCAGCTCACCCTGGACAGGGAGCGACCGTCAGCCCCAGCATTTT,CASSPWTGSDRQPQHF
.,TRBV7-9,TRBJ1-4,.,TGTGCCAGCAGCTTAGCGTCTCTTCCCAATGAAAAACTGTTTTTT,CASSLASLPNEKLFF
.,TRBV4-2,TRBJ2-5,TRBD1,TGTGCCAGCAGCCAAGAGGAAACAGGGGGCGAAGGGGGGCAAGAGACCCAGTACTTC,CASSQEETGGEGGQETQYF
once,TRBV6-1,TRBJ1-5,.,TGTGCCAGCAACACAGATAGCAATCAGCCCCAGCATTTT,CASNTDSNQPQHF
once,TRBV6-5,TRBJ1-1,.,TGTGCCAGCAGTGGAATCGGAGTTACGAACACTGAAGCTTTCTTT,CASSGIGVTNTEAFF
.,TRBV19,TRBJ2-6,.,TGTGCCAGTAGTATAGATCGCTACTCACCGCCTGGGGCCAACGTCCTGACTTTC,CASSIDRYSPPGANVLTF
.,TRBV28,TRBJ1-2,TRBD1,TGTGCCACCTCTTACAGGGACAGGTCAGGAGGCTACACCTTC,CATSYRDRSGGYTF
.,TRBV12-2,TRBJ2-7,.,TGTGCAAGTCGCTTAATCCCAGGAATCGACGAGCAGTACTTC,CASRLIPGIDEQYF
.,TRBV2,TRBJ2-3,TRBD1,TGTGCCGCCACTAACCGGGACAGTGTCACAGATACGCAGTATTTT,CAATNRDSVTDTQYF
once,TRBV11-1,TRBJ1-1,.,TGTGCCAGCAGCGGGGTTGGACAAGGACGAACTGAAGCTTTCTTT,CASSGVGQGRTEAFF
.,TRBV5-4,TRBJ2-7,TRBD2,TGTGCCAGCAGGCTAGCGGGCAGAGGGGCCTACGAGCAGTACTTC,CASRLAGRGAYEQYF
.,TRBV2,TRBJ1-5,.,TGTGCCAGCAGTGTTGGCCAAAATCAGCCCCAGCATTTT,CASSVGQNQPQHF
.,TRBV27,TRBJ1-2,.,TGTGCCAGCGGAACAGGGATCTATGGCTACACCTTC,CASGTGIYGYTF
.,TRBV27,TRBJ2-2,TRBD2,TGTGCCAGCAGTTTGCGGGGGGGGTACACCGGGGAGCTGTTTTTT,CASSLRGGYTGELFF
.,TRBV10-3,TRBJ1-1,.,TGTGCCATCAGTGAACAGGACACCACTGAAGCTTTCTTT,CAISEQDTTEAFF
.,TRBV28,TRBJ2-3,TRBD1,TGTGCCAGCAGCCCCGGGGCTCCGGGACAGTATACGGATACGCAGTATTTT,CASSPGAPGQYTDTQYF
.,TRBV7-2,TRBJ2-7,.,TGTGCCAGCAGCTTAGTAACTAGCCTAAGCTACGAGCAGTACTTC,CASSLVTSLSYEQYF
.,TRBV4-3,TRBJ2-7,TRBD2,TGCGCCAGCAGCCAACATGTGGGAGCGGGGGGCGAGCAGTACTTC,CASSQHVGAGGEQYF
.,TRBV6-5,TRBJ1-4,.,TGTGCCAGCAGTTACGGGGGGGAAGATGAAAAACTGTTTTTT,CASSYGGEDEKLFF
.,TRBV6-6,TRBJ2-7,TRBD2,TGTGCCAGCAGTCGGACTAGCGGGATCTACGAGCAGTACTTC,CASSRTSGIYEQYF
.,TRBV10-3,TRBJ2-7,TRBD2,TGTGCCTCGGCAACCGGGACTAGCGCTTCCTACGAGCAGTACTTC,CASATGTSASYEQYF
.,TRBV9,TRBJ2-2,.,TGTGCCAGCAGCGTAGGAGCCGCAGGATACACCGGGGAGCTGTTTTTT,CASSVGAAGYTGELFF
.,TRBV27,TRBJ2-7,TRBD1,TGTGCCAGCAGGAAAATTGCCGGGACAGAGACCTACGAGCAGTACTTC,CASRKIAGTETYEQYF
.,TRBV27,TRBJ2-7,.,TGTGCCAGCAGTCAAGGACTCTACGAGCAGTACTTC,CASSQGLYEQYF
.,TRBV9,TRBJ1-3,.,TGTGCCAGCAGCGACCGAGGAGGCTCTGGAAACACCATATATTTT,CASSDRGGSGNTIYF
.,TRBV2,TRBJ1-2,.,TGTGCCAGCGGGGCCTCCACTAACTATGGCTACACCTTC,CASGASTNYGYTF
.,TRBV28,TRBJ2-3,.,TGTGCCAGCAGAGCCCCCGGGACTTACCCCACAGATACGCAGTATTTT,CASRAPGTYPTDTQYF
.,TRBV27,TRBJ2-3,TRBD2,TGTGCCAGCAGTTTATTTGGGCTAGCGGGAGCTATCACAGATACGCAGTATTTT,CASSLFGLAGAITDTQYF
.,TRBV11-3,TRBJ2-5,.,TGTGCCAGCAGCTTTATTGAGGGTCAAGAGACCCAGTACTTC,CASSFIEGQETQYF
.,TRBV25-1,TRBJ1-5,.,TGTGCCAGCAGTGAACAGGGATACCAGCCCCAGCATTTT,CASSEQGYQPQHF
.,TRBV5-4,TRBJ2-7,TRBD1,TGTGCCAGCAGCTTGGACAGGGGGCAGATGTACGAGCAGTACTTC,CASSLDRGQMYEQYF
.,TRBV15,TRBJ2-3,.,TGTGCCACCAGCAGCCAATCCGGTCCTTTCACAGATACGCAGTATTTT,CATSSQSGPFTDTQYF
.,TRBV9,TRBJ2-7,.,TGTGCCAGCACCGGGCGGGTAAGGTCTAGCTCCTACGAGCAGTACTTC,CASTGRVRSSSYEQYF
.,TRBV28,TRBJ2-1,.,TGTGCCAGCAGTTTCCGGGACTCGTACTACAATGAGCAGTTCTTC,CASSFRDSYYNEQFF
.,TRBV6-1,TRBJ2-7,TRBD2,TGTGCCAGTATCCTAGCGGGAGGGGTCTACGAGCAGTACTTC,CASILAGGVYEQYF
.,TRBV9,TRBJ2-3,.,TGTGCCAGCAGTGCAATGACAGGCACAGATACGCAGTATTTT,CASSAMTGTDTQYF
.,TRBV6-1,TRBJ1-1,.,TGTGCCAGCAGTCGGGGAGGGGCTGAAGCTTTCTTT,CASSRGGAEAFF
.,TRBV2,TRBJ2-5,TRBD2,TGTGCCAGCAAGCGGGATAGCGGGGAACAAGAGACCCAGTACTTC,CASKRDSGEQETQYF